The TCR beta chain described here comes from a study of Siglec-9 on CD8 T cells in melanoma. Clones were read by immunoSEQ multiplex PCR, and TCRdb kept only the in-frame ones, dropping some. The sample consists of 25,000 to 30,000 clones, roughly 78% of them appearing once. The study, taken as a whole, reports: An effector memory CD8+ T-cell subset seemingly accumulating in melanoma was reportedly marked and regulated by Siglec-9.

J gave up 7 bases and V 4 bases, and 12 bases lay outside the gene matches. The length of the CDR3 is 16 residues. CDR1 MNHEY and CDR2 SMNVEV come from the germline V gene (reference sequence). In the case of this clone: Antigen unknown.

The sequence came from a human donor in good health. The chain carries TRBV27 and TRBJ1-2; 10 bases match TRBD1. Sequencing was performed on Siglec-9- CD8+ T cells sorted from blood. CDR3 amino acids: CASSYRPFGTGVGYTF. The CDR3 DNA reads TGTGCCAGCAGTTACCGACCATTCGGGACAGGGGTTGGCTACACCTTC.